This T cell receptor (beta chain) was identified in a study of blood T cell repertoires in COVID-19. About the study: Both acute and convalescent COVID-19 samples were obtained from the United States, Italy and Spain. The analysed material was cDNA or gDNA that came from T cells, B-cell-depleted T cells, or PBMCs.

Per the original data handling: For nucleated cells, counts were estimated from reference gene primer amplification. The method was immunoSEQ multiplex PCR; TCRdb's version includes in-frame clones alone and lacks a portion of them. The V and J calls and clone size are taken from that table; D and trimming were inferred from the DNA. The sample carries around 110,000 clones, about 64% recorded once. This clone turned up a few times. V lost 5 bases and J 3 bases, leaving 10 bases between the germline ends. The CDR3 totals 13 residues. Germline loops: CDR1 KGHSH, CDR2 LQKENI. This TCR came from a human donor with acute or convalescent COVID-19. The donor label of this sample is uncertain. Sequenced: peripheral blood. V usage is TRBV18 and J usage is TRBJ1-1; possibly TRBD1 for D (5 bases). The DNA for the CDR3 is TGTGCCAGCTCATCGGACACTTACACTGAAGCTTTCTTT. Its protein is CASSSDTYTEAFF.